These T cell receptor beta chains were read from a single sample in a study of vaccination effects on CD4 cells after COVID-19. Clones were sequenced by immunoSEQ multiplex PCR, and TCRdb holds only the in-frame ones, with some missing. The sample gives about 66,000 clones, 74% of which show up once; about 2.2% is in the top ten. These TCRs are of unknown antigen specificity. The sample here was CD4+ T cells from PBMCs cultured without peptide, taken after COVID-19 vaccination. These receptors came from a human donor who received a COVID-19 vaccine. CDR3s include the opening cysteine and the closing phenylalanine or tryptophan. D genes are given only for firm matches. Clone size is stated in some rows and not others, as once, few, many or a class when expanded.

j_call clone_size v_call d_call cdr3_aa cdr3_nt
TRBJ1-2 - TRBV18 - CASSLRDISTANYGYTF TGTGCCAGCTCGCTCCGGGACATATCAACAGCTAACTATGGCTACACCTTC
TRBJ2-3 - TRBV6-2/TRBV6-3 TRBD2 CASSYSTGGRTQYF TGTGCCAGCAGTTACTCGACGGGGGGGCGTACGCAGTATTTT
TRBJ1-1 - TRBV5-4 - CASSLEANTEAFF TGTGCCAGCAGCTTGGAGGCAAACACTGAAGCTTTCTTT
TRBJ1-2 - TRBV7-2 - CASSLVGGSGYTF TGTGCCAGCAGCTTAGTTGGCGGTTCTGGCTACACCTTC
TRBJ1-1 once TRBV6-5 TRBD1 CASTRGRDTEAFF TGTGCCAGCACCAGGGGGCGCGACACTGAAGCTTTCTTT
TRBJ2-5 once TRBV7-3 - CASSLNGKPQETQYF TGTGCCAGCAGCTTGAATGGGAAGCCCCAAGAGACCCAGTACTTC
TRBJ1-2 - TRBV6-5 - CASSLGQGTSGYTF TGTGCCAGCAGCCTCGGGCAGGGGACGAGTGGCTACACCTTC
TRBJ2-3 - TRBV6-5 TRBD2 CASRRTRSTDTQYF TGTGCCAGCCGGCGGACTAGGTCAACAGATACGCAGTATTTT
TRBJ1-1 once TRBV6-2/TRBV6-3 - CASSGPLKSEAFF TGTGCCAGCAGTGGGCCCCTTAAGTCTGAAGCTTTCTTT
TRBJ2-3 once TRBV29-1 - CSVESGSTDTQYF TGCAGCGTTGAATCGGGCAGCACAGATACGCAGTATTTT
TRBJ1-1 - TRBV5-1 - CASSLFQGGTEAFF TGCGCCAGCAGCTTGTTTCAGGGAGGGACTGAAGCTTTCTTT
TRBJ1-2 few TRBV19 - CASSISPGMGYGYTF TGTGCCAGTAGTATAAGTCCGGGGATGGGCTATGGCTACACCTTC
TRBJ1-2 - TRBV28 - CASSLRRAVNYGYTF TGTGCCAGCAGTTTAAGAAGGGCTGTTAACTATGGCTACACCTTC
TRBJ2-3 - TRBV4-2 - CASSQELRGYTDTQYF TGTGCCAGCAGCCAAGAATTACGGGGTTACACAGATACGCAGTATTTT
TRBJ2-3 - TRBV19 - CASSISAGGASTDTQYF TGTGCCAGTAGTATTTCCGCCGGCGGGGCTAGCACAGATACGCAGTATTTT
TRBJ1-2 few TRBV6-5 - CASTNSGASGYTF TGTGCCAGCACGAATTCAGGGGCTAGCGGCTACACCTTC
TRBJ2-4 - TRBV7-9 - CASTPQSLAKNIQYF TGTGCCAGCACCCCTCAAAGTCTAGCCAAAAACATTCAGTACTTC
TRBJ1-2 - TRBV5-1 - CASSLAAGVSNYGYTF TGCGCCAGCAGCTTGGCGGCAGGGGTCTCTAACTATGGCTACACCTTC
TRBJ1-2 - TRBV7-2 - CASSLQTVYYGYTF TGTGCCAGCAGCTTACAAACAGTATACTATGGCTACACCTTC
TRBJ2-1 - TRBV7-7 - CASSTGTNNEQFF TGTGCCAGCAGCACCGGGACCAACAATGAGCAGTTCTTC
TRBJ1-1 - TRBV12-3/TRBV12-4 TRBD1 CAVTRQGRTEAFF TGTGCCGTAACCAGACAGGGACGGACTGAAGCTTTCTTT
TRBJ2-1 once TRBV24-1 TRBD2 CATSDTGGGAPYNEQFF TGTGCCACCAGTGATACCGGCGGGGGGGCCCCCTACAATGAGCAGTTCTTC
TRBJ1-4 - TRBV6-6 - CASSYSGRGGKLFF TGTGCCAGCAGTTACTCCGGCCGAGGGGGAAAACTGTTTTTT
TRBJ2-5 - TRBV5-4 TRBD2 CASSLSLRGGQETQYF TGTGCCAGCAGCTTGTCGCTGCGGGGGGGACAAGAGACCCAGTACTTC
TRBJ2-5 few TRBV6-6 - CATWPNFGGYF TGTGCCACGTGGCCTAATTTCGGGGGGTACTTC
TRBJ2-3 - TRBV11-2 - CASSLVFQGADTQYF TGTGCCAGCAGCTTAGTTTTCCAGGGTGCAGATACGCAGTATTTT
TRBJ1-3 - TRBV12-5 - CASGTGSGNTIYF TGTGCTAGTGGAACAGGTAGCGGAAACACCATATATTTT
TRBJ1-6 - TRBV7-2 - CASQWGDNSPLHF TGTGCCAGCCAATGGGGGGATAATTCACCCCTCCACTTT
TRBJ2-1 - TRBV2 TRBD1 CASRTGGGGYNEQFF TGTGCCAGCCGGACAGGGGGCGGGGGATACAATGAGCAGTTCTTC
TRBJ1-2 - TRBV2 TRBD1 CASRDRGPYGYTF TGTGCCAGCAGGGACAGGGGGCCCTATGGCTACACCTTC
TRBJ2-2 - TRBV10-3 TRBD1 CAISEHPGQGNTGELFF TGTGCCATCAGTGAGCATCCAGGACAGGGAAACACCGGGGAGCTGTTTTTT
TRBJ1-2 - TRBV5-4 TRBD1 CASSQGQGADYGYTF TGTGCCAGCAGCCAGGGACAGGGGGCGGACTATGGCTACACCTTC
TRBJ2-5 - TRBV19 TRBD2 CASSLRTSGEQTQYF TGTGCCAGTAGTCTCCGGACTAGCGGGGAACAGACCCAGTACTTC
TRBJ2-5 - TRBV24-1 - CATSDPPQQEHQETQYF TGTGCCACCAGTGACCCCCCCCAACAGGAACACCAAGAGACCCAGTACTTC
TRBJ2-3 few TRBV12-5 TRBD1 CASALGQVGTDTQYF TGTGCTAGTGCCCTGGGACAGGTTGGGACAGATACGCAGTATTTT
TRBJ1-2 - TRBV2 - CASTVDTSYGYTF TGTGCCAGCACCGTTGACACGTCCTATGGCTACACCTTC
TRBJ2-5 - TRBV5-1 TRBD2 CASSLEGTSGTQYF TGCGCCAGCAGCTTGGAGGGGACTAGCGGAACCCAGTACTTC
TRBJ1-2 - TRBV2 - CASSGDFGYTF TGTGCCAGCAGCGGAGATTTCGGCTACACCTTC
TRBJ1-2 - TRBV24-1 - CATSGGEIYGYTF TGTGCCACCAGTGGCGGGGAAATCTATGGCTACACCTTC
TRBJ1-1 - TRBV12-3/TRBV12-4 - CASTNLRDTEAFF TGTGCCAGCACCAACCTCCGGGACACTGAAGCTTTCTTT
TRBJ2-5 medium-sized TRBV7-2 - CASTQGPEETQYF TGTGCCAGCACCCAAGGGCCGGAGGAGACCCAGTACTTC
TRBJ2-2 - TRBV5-1 TRBD2 CASSPGSGPGGTTGELFF TGCGCCAGCAGCCCCGGATCGGGCCCGGGGGGAACTACCGGGGAGCTGTTTTTT
TRBJ2-2 - TRBV29-1 TRBD2 CSVVPGGTGELFF TGCAGCGTTGTACCGGGAGGCACCGGGGAGCTGTTTTTT
TRBJ1-1 - TRBV10-1 - CASSESRGRLNTEAFF TGCGCCAGCAGTGAGTCACGGGGGAGACTTAACACTGAAGCTTTCTTT
TRBJ2-5 - TRBV7-9 TRBD2 CASSPMGLASRQTQYF TGTGCCAGCAGCCCCATGGGACTAGCCTCTCGGCAGACCCAGTACTTC
TRBJ1-1 - TRBV30 - CAWRRGENTEAFF TGTGCCTGGAGAAGGGGGGAGAACACTGAAGCTTTCTTT
TRBJ1-1 once TRBV11-1 - CASSSVGARSEAFF TGTGCCAGCAGCTCGGTGGGGGCCAGGTCGGAAGCTTTCTTT
TRBJ2-3 - TRBV12-5 - CASGLVGAGWSTDTQYF TGTGCTAGTGGTTTGGTAGGGGCGGGTTGGAGCACAGATACGCAGTATTTT
TRBJ2-1 - TRBV3-1/TRBV3-2 - CASSQDPTGSYNEQFF TGTGCCAGCAGCCAGGACCCGACGGGCTCCTACAATGAGCAGTTCTTC
TRBJ2-1 - TRBV7-3 - CASSPGRGPYNEQFF TGTGCCAGCAGCCCTGGCCGGGGCCCATACAATGAGCAGTTCTTC
TRBJ1-1 - TRBV29-1 TRBD1 CSGGGGAGGTEAFF TGCAGCGGCGGAGGGGGCGCGGGAGGAACTGAAGCTTTCTTT
TRBJ1-6 - TRBV7-2 - CASSLAGHGSPLHF TGTGCCAGCAGCTTAGCGGGGCACGGTTCACCCCTCCACTTT
TRBJ1-4 - TRBV27 - CASSPGHASTNEKLFF TGTGCCAGCAGTCCTGGACATGCCTCAACTAATGAAAAACTGTTTTTT
TRBJ1-3 few TRBV11-2 TRBD1 CASSPDRGVYF TGTGCCAGCAGCCCCGACAGGGGGGTATATTTT
TRBJ1-2 - TRBV5-1 - CASSLDVGSGARGGYTF TGCGCCAGCAGCTTGGATGTAGGTTCGGGGGCTCGGGGCGGCTACACCTTC
TRBJ2-3 few TRBV5-4 TRBD2 CASSGELAGGSSLSDTQYF TGTGCCAGCAGTGGGGAACTAGCGGGGGGGTCCTCCCTCTCAGATACGCAGTATTTT
TRBJ1-5 - TRBV19 - CASRSMGGKNYQPQHF TGTGCCAGTCGCAGCATGGGGGGGAAGAACTATCAGCCCCAGCATTTT
TRBJ1-6 - TRBV6-5 - CASRASYNSPLHF TGTGCCAGCCGAGCGTCCTATAATTCACCCCTCCACTTT
TRBJ2-1 - TRBV24-1 - CATSDLGSRGGNEQFF TGTGCCACCAGTGATTTGGGGTCCCGAGGCGGCAATGAGCAGTTCTTC
TRBJ2-5 - TRBV6-5 - CASRPLDTETQYF TGTGCCAGCAGGCCCCTGGATACAGAGACCCAGTACTTC